This T cell receptor (beta chain) appears in the sequencing data of a study of shared clonotypes between healthy human individuals. Study-level findings and limits: What naive subsets generally showed was a larger estimated richness than memory subsets showed.

The table lists this clone with a few counts. Its antigen is unknown. A junction end diverges from the germline sequence, so it may reflect a read error. Measured with immunoSEQ multiplex PCR; TCRdb has only the in-frame clones, and not every one. This sample yields around 1,000,000 clones, of which 77% are seen a single time; about 0.89% belongs to the top ten. This CDR3 has 14 residues. From germline, CDR1 is SGHAT and CDR2 FQNNGV. The material sequenced was memory CD4+ T cells from PBMCs. Subset described: CD45RA-negative fraction. This sequence was found in a young man in good health. Some clones in this sample may be carry-over from other donors' samples. The genes are TRBV11-2 and TRBJ1-1; 11 nucleotides line up with TRBD1. The CDR3 here is CAGSFGQGATEAFF. The CDR3 DNA reads as TGTGCCGGCAGCTTTGGACAGGGGGCCACTGAAGCTTTCTTT.